The 18 T cell receptor beta chains reported below all come from one sample, sequenced in a study of human T cells and chemical hapten exposure. TCRdb ran MiXCR on the RACE reads and lists one entry per CDR3 protein. The sample has more than 250,000 distinct CDR3 sequences; roughly 7.7% are singletons. Time point indicated: pre-sensitization, week 0. Sample treatment: therapeutic diphenylcyclopropenone sensitization with weekly scalp DPC. The sequencing here drew on whole blood, taken in connection with sensitization to the hapten diphenylcyclopropenone (DPC). Source of these receptors: a man between 18 and 35 years old with alopecia areata. Some clones in this sample may be carry-over from other donors' samples.

The table lists this clonotype with a few counts. The chain has TRBV10-3 and TRBJ2-7, with a possible D match to TRBD1 (6 bases). CDR3 length equals 16 residues. Germline V gene sequence: CDR1 ENHRY, CDR2 SYGVKD. The ends were cut back, 6 bases at V and 0 bases at J, with 18 bases in the middle. The CDR3 spells CAISSSTGPRSYEQYV. The CDR3 DNA is TGTGCCATCAGCTCCAGCACAGGGCCGCGCTCCTACGAGCAGTACGTC.

The CDR3 is CASSPNPGWTEAFF. CDR3 in DNA: TGTGCCAGCAGCCCAAACCCAGGGTGGACTGAAGCTTTCTTT. The chain is built from TRBV7-2 and TRBJ1-1; weak D call: TRBD1 (5 bases). The V and J ends lost 5 bases and 5 bases respectively, with 15 bases between them. CDR1 is SGHTA, CDR2 FQGNSA, per germline. The CDR3 extends over 14 amino acids.

This clonotype was found a few times. This chain links TRBV12-3 or TRBV12-4 with TRBJ2-1, with a possible D match to TRBD1 (6 bases). Between the trimmed V and J ends, which lost 3 bases and 5 bases, there was a span of 8 bases. The CDR3 runs 13 residues. CDR3 sequence: CASSFEGDNEQFF. For the CDR3, the DNA is TGTGCCAGCAGTTTTGAGGGGGACAATGAGCAGTTCTTC.

J is TRBJ2-1 and V is TRBV6-2 or TRBV6-3; D is unclear. CDR1 and CDR2 (germline): MNHEY, SVGEGT. V was shortened by 5 bases and J by 4 bases, with 9 bases between the two germline ends. The CDR3 runs 13 residues. The CDR3 DNA sequence: TGTGCCAGCAGTGTCTGGTCGTACAATGAGCAGTTCTTC. This gives the protein CASSVWSYNEQFF.

CDR3 in DNA: TGTGCCAGCATAAAAGGTCTGAGAGAATTCTACGAGCAGTACTTC. It codes for CASIKGLREFYEQYF. This chain joins TRBV6-1 and TRBJ2-7; D unclear. Looked up from germline, CDR1 is MNHNS and CDR2 is SASEGT. V was trimmed by 7 bases and J by 3 bases, leaving 19 bases between them. This CDR3 contains 15 residues.

In this sample, this clonotype turned up a few times. The genes are TRBV6-2 or TRBV6-3 and TRBJ1-5; TRBD1 aligns across 8 bases. V trimming: 6 bases; J trimming: 6 bases; junction bases outside the gene matches: 13. The CDR3 runs 16 residues. Per the germline V gene, CDR1 is MNHEY and CDR2 is SVGEGT. CDR3 in amino acids: CASRHQTTGASQPQHF. The CDR3 DNA reads TGTGCCAGCAGACATCAGACGACAGGGGCCTCTCAGCCCCAGCATTTT.

In this sample, this clonotype turned up a few times. This chain connects TRBV11-2 to TRBJ2-1; tentatively, D is TRBD2 (7 bases). The CDR3 totals 16 residues. The V gene lost 5 bases and the J gene lost 2 bases, with 16 bases spanning the gap. The germline V gene encodes CDR1 SGHAT and CDR2 FQNNGV. This CDR3 reads CASSSYREGPYNEQFF. The CDR3 nucleotides are TGTGCCAGCAGCAGTTACAGGGAGGGCCCCTACAATGAGCAGTTCTTC.

This clonotype came up a few times. This chain connects TRBV5-1 to TRBJ2-5, with 8 bases aligning to TRBD2. V lost 0 bases to trimming and J lost 4 bases; unmatched junction nucleotides: 2. The germline gives CDR1 SGHRS, CDR2 YFSETQ. This CDR3 is 14 amino acids long. This CDR3 is CASSLARGGETQYF. In DNA, the CDR3 is TGCGCCAGCAGCTTGGCCCGGGGGGGAGAGACCCAGTACTTC.

This rearrangement joins TRBV6-2 or TRBV6-3 to TRBJ2-4; 7 nucleotides align to TRBD2. Per germline, CDR1 MNHEY and CDR2 SVGEGT. This CDR3 has 20 residues. V trimming: 0 bases; J trimming: 1 base; junction bases outside the gene matches: 15. The CDR3 loop is CASSYSNEVGGNYAKNIQYF. The CDR3 DNA is TGTGCCAGCAGTTACTCGAACGAAGTGGGGGGGAATTACGCCAAAAACATTCAGTACTTC.

The chain joins TRBV4-3 to TRBJ1-1, with D maybe TRBD1 (5 bases). Germline values: CDR1 LGHNA, CDR2 YSLEER. The CDR3 is made up of 15 amino acids. Trimming removed 1 base from V and 0 bases from J, with 9 bases in between. In DNA, the CDR3 is TGCGCCAGCAGCCAAGGAGGGGCTCTGAACACTGAAGCTTTCTTT. Its translation: CASSQGGALNTEAFF.

This clonotype was found many times. The chain employs TRBV20-1 and TRBJ2-5; D perhaps matches TRBD1 (5 bases). This CDR3 is 13 amino acids long. V dropped 3 bases and J dropped 5 bases, with 13 bases sitting between them. Germline values: CDR1 DFQATT, CDR2 SNEGSKA (reference sequence). CDR3 DNA sequence: TGCAGTGCTAGCTTCCAGGGTCGGGAGACCCAGTACTTC. This encodes CSASFQGRETQYF.

V is TRBV29-1 and J is TRBJ2-3, with D perhaps matching TRBD1 (5 bases). V was shortened by 3 bases and J by 2 bases, with 9 bases between the two germline ends. The CDR3 spans 13 residues. Germline V gene sequence: CDR1 SQVTM, CDR2 ANQGSEA. CDR3 DNA: TGCAGCGTTGACCCGGACACCACAGATACGCAGTATTTT. It specifies CSVDPDTTDTQYF.

This clonotype was picked up many times. The chain uses TRBV7-2 and TRBJ2-3; D remains ambiguous. Germline-derived CDR1 and CDR2 are SGHTA and FQGNSA. Trimming cost V 1 base and J 3 bases, with 8 bases left between them. The CDR3 consists of 14 residues. The CDR3 DNA reads as TGTGCCAGCAGCTTAGAGGCCCTTACAGATACGCAGTATTTT. Protein product: CASSLEALTDTQYF.

J is TRBJ1-2 and V is TRBV20-1; 7 positions match TRBD1. Germline V gene sequence: CDR1 DFQATT, CDR2 SNEGSKA (reference sequence). V gave up 4 bases and J gave up 0 bases; unmatched junction bases: 11. The CDR3 spans 16 residues. The CDR3 is CSAISYRGPSNYGYTF. The CDR3 region has the DNA TGCAGTGCTATTAGTTACAGGGGCCCCTCTAACTATGGCTACACCTTC.

This clonotype was observed a few times. The rearrangement links TRBV11-3 to TRBJ2-5, with D tentatively TRBD2 (6 bases). V dropped 5 bases and J dropped 3 bases, with 10 bases sitting between them. The CDR3 has 13 residues. Germline assignment: CDR1 SGHNT and CDR2 YENEEA. CDR3 loop: CASSRDLEETQYF. The DNA for the CDR3 is TGTGCCAGCAGCCGGGACTTAGAAGAGACCCAGTACTTC.

This clonotype was counted at least ten times. This chain uses TRBV11-2 with TRBJ1-5; 7 bases are a match to TRBD1. The CDR3 loop spans 15 amino acids. Germline assignment: CDR1 SGHAT and CDR2 FQNNGV. The V gene end was trimmed by 1 base and the J gene end by 0 bases; junction bases not matched to a gene: 0. The CDR3 bases are TGTGCCAGCAGCTTAGGACAGGGTAGCAATCAGCCCCAGCATTTT. This translates into CASSLGQGSNQPQHF. Based on the CDR3 plus reference TRBV11-2 and TRBJ1-5, the full variable domain is EAGVAQSPRYKIIEKRQSVAFWCNPISGHATLYWYQQILGQGPKLLIQFQNNGVVDDSQLPKDRFSAERLKGVDSTLKIQPAKLEDSAVYLCASSLGQGSNQPQHFGDGTRLSIL.

This clonotype showed up just a few times. The junction does not match germline at one end; this may be a read error. The chain links TRBV10-3 to TRBJ2-5, with a weak D call TRBD2 (7 bases). Germline V gene data show CDR1 as ENHRY and CDR2 as SYGVKD. This CDR3 comprises 12 residues. The CDR3 region has the DNA TGTGCCATCAGTGAAGCCGGGGGGCCCGAGAACTTC. Translating it yields CAISEAGGPENF.

This clonotype showed up many times. The chain has TRBV5-6 and TRBJ2-5, with D possibly being TRBD2 (5 bases). The ends were cut back, 0 bases at V and 1 base at J, with 7 bases in the middle. CDR3 length: 14 amino acids. Germline lookup yields CDR1 SGHDT and CDR2 YYEEEE. The CDR3 sequence is CASSLVRGQETQYF. The CDR3 DNA reads as TGTGCCAGCAGCTTGGTACGGGGCCAAGAGACCCAGTACTTC.